This T cell receptor (beta chain) was observed in a study of blood T cell repertoires in COVID-19. V gave up 5 bases and J gave up 3 bases, with 17 bases separating them. Germline V gene lookup returns CDR1 SGHTA and CDR2 FQGNSA. The CDR3 extends over 16 amino acids. Participant-given clinical history determined each cohort assignment. Cohort 3 recovery required two negative PCRs, clearance, or symptom resolution. In the study's own analysis: The assay estimated nucleated cells by amplifying reference gene primers. Produced via immunoSEQ multiplex PCR; TCRdb's table is partial and in-frame only. For V, J and clone size, that table is used; D and trimming come from the DNA. The sample holds over 200,000 clones, 85% to 90% seen once.

The chain combines TRBV7-2 with TRBJ1-3; D is perhaps TRBD1 (5 bases). The sample consisted of PBMCs or T cells enriched from blood (not recorded which). The TCR originated in a man aged 40-49 years who had recovered from COVID-19. Written as DNA, the CDR3 is TGTGCCAGCAGCCCACGGGGGGGGGTTATTGGAAACACCATATATTTT. Translated, it gives CASSPRGGVIGNTIYF. Based on the CDR3 plus reference TRBV7-2 and TRBJ1-3, the full variable domain is GAGVSQSPSNKVTEKGKDVELRCDPISGHTALYWYRQSLGQGLEFLIYFQGNSAPDKSGLPSDRFSAERTGGSVSTLTIQRTQQEDSAVYLCASSPRGGVIGNTIYFGEGSWLTVV.